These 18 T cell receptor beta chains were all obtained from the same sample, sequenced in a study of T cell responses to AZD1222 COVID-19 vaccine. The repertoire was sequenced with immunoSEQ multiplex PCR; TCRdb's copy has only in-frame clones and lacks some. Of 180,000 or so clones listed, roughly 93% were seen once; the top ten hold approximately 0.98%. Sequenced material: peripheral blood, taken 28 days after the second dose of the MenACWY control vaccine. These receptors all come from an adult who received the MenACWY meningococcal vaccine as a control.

CDR3 sequence (DNA): TGTGCCAGCAGTACAAGCTCCTACAATGAGCAGTTCTTC. This sequence encodes CASSTSSYNEQFF. The rearrangement joins TRBV2 to TRBJ2-1; D gene uncertain. Trimming shortened V by 5 bases and J by 0 bases, and 5 bases separated the two germline ends. The CDR3 has 13 residues. In germline, CDR1 is SNHLY, CDR2 FYNNEI. The full variable domain, with the rest looked up from reference TRBV2 and TRBJ2-1, is EPEVTQTPSHQVTQMGQEVILRCVPISNHLYFYWYRQILGQKVEFLVSFYNNEISEKSEIFDDQFSVERPDGSNFTLKIRSTKLEDSAMYFCASSTSSYNEQFFGPGTRLTVL.

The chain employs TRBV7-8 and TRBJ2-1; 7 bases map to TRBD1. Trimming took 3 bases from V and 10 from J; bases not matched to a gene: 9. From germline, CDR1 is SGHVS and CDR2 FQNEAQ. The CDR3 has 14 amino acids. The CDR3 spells CASSFREGALEQFF. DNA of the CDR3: TGTGCCAGCAGCTTTCGTGAGGGGGCTTTAGAGCAGTTCTTC.

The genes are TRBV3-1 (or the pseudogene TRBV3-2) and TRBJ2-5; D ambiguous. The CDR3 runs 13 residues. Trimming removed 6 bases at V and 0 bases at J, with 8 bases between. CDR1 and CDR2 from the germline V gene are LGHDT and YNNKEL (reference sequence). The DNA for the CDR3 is TGTGCCAGCAGGTCCTCCTACCAAGAGACCCAGTACTTC. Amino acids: CASRSSYQETQYF.

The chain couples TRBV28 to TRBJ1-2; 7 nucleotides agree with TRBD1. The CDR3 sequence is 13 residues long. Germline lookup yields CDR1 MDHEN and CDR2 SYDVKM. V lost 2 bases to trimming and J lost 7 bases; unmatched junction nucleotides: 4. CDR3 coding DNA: TGTGCCAGCAGTTTAAGGGGGCTGGGTGGCTACACCTTC. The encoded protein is CASSLRGLGGYTF.

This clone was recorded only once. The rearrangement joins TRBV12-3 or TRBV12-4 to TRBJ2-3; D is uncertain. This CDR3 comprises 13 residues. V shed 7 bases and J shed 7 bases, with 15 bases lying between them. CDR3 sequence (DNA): TGTGCCAGCACACCGACTGGAATCTATACGCAGTATTTT. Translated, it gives CASTPTGIYTQYF.

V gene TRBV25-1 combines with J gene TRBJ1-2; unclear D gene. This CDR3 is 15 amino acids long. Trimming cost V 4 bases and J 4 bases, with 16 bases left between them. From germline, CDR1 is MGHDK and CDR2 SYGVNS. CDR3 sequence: CASSAPGWSGYGYTF. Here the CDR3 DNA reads TGTGCCAGCAGTGCGCCAGGCTGGAGCGGCTATGGCTACACCTTC.

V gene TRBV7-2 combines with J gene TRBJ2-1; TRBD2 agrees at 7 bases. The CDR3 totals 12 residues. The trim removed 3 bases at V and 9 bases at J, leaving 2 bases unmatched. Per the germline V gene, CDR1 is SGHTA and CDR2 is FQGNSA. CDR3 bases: TGTGCCAGCAGCTTCAGGGAGGGTGAGCAGTTCTTC. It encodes CASSFREGEQFF.

CDR3 nucleotides: TGTGCCAGCAGAGCTAGGAGAACTGAAGCTTTCTTT. Residues: CASRARRTEAFF. The chain uses TRBV12-3 or TRBV12-4 and TRBJ1-1; the D is unclear. CDR3 length equals 12 residues. Trimming stripped 6 bases from V and 5 bases from J, with 10 bases between.

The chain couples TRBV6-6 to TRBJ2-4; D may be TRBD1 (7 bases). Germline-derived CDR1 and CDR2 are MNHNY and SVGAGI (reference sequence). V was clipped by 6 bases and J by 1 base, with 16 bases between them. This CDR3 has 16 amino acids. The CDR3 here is CASSPGGGRAKNIQYF. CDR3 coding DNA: TGTGCCAGCAGCCCAGGGGGAGGAAGGGCCAAAAACATTCAGTACTTC.

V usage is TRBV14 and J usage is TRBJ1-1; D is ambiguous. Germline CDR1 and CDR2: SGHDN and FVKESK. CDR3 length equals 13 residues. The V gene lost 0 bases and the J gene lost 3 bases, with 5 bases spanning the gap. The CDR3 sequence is CASSQELDTEAFF. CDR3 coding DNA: TGTGCCAGCAGCCAAGAATTGGACACTGAAGCTTTCTTT.

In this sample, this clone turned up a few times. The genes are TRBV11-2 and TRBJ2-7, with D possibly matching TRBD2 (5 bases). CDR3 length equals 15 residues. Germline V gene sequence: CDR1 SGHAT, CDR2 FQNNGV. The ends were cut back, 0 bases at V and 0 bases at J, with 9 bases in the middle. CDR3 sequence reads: CASSLDKRSSYEQYF. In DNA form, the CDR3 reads TGTGCCAGCAGCTTAGATAAGCGGAGCTCCTACGAGCAGTACTTC.

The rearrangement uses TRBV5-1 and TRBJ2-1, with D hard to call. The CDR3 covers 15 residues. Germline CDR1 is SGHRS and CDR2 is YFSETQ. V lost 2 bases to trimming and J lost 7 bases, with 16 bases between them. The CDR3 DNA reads TGCGCCAGCAGCTTAGAAGTAGGGTTCTCAAATGAGCAGTTCTTC. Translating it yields CASSLEVGFSNEQFF.

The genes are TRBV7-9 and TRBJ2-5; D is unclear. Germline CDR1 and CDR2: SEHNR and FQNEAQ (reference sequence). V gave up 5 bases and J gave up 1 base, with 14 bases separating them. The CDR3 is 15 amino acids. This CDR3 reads CASSILFSGQETQYF. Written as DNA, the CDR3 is TGTGCCAGCAGCATACTCTTCTCCGGCCAAGAGACCCAGTACTTC. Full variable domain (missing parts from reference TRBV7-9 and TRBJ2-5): DTGVSQNPRHKITKRGQNVTFRCDPISEHNRLYWYRQTLGQGPEFLTYFQNEAQLEKSRLLSDRFSAERPKGSFSTLEIQRTEQGDSAMYLCASSILFSGQETQYFGPGTRLLVL.

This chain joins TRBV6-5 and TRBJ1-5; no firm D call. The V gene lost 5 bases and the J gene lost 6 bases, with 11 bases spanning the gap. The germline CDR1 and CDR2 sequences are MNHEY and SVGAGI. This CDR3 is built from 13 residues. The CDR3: CASSRTRLQPQHF. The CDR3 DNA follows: TGTGCCAGCAGTAGGACCCGCCTTCAGCCCCAGCATTTT.

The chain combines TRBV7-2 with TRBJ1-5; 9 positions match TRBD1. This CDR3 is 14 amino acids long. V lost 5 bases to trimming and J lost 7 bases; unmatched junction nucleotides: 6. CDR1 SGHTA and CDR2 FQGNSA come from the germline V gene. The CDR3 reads CASSVNRGHQPQHF. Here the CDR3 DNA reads TGTGCCAGCAGCGTAAACAGGGGGCACCAGCCCCAGCATTTT. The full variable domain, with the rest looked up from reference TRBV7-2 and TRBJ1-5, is GAGVSQSPSNKVTEKGKDVELRCDPISGHTALYWYRQSLGQGLEFLIYFQGNSAPDKSGLPSDRFSAERTGGSVSTLTIQRTQQEDSAVYLCASSVNRGHQPQHFGDGTRLSIL.

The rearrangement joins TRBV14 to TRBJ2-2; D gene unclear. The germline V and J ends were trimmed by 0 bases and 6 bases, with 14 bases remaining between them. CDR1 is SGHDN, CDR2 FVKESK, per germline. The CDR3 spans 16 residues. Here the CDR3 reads CASSQDWPLVAGELFF. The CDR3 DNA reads TGTGCCAGCAGCCAAGATTGGCCACTCGTGGCCGGGGAGCTGTTTTTT.

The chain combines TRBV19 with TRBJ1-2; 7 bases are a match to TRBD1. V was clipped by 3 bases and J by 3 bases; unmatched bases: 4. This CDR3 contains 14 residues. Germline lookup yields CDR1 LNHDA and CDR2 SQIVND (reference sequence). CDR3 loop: CASSIRQGDYGYTF. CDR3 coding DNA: TGTGCCAGTAGTATTAGACAGGGTGACTATGGCTACACCTTC.

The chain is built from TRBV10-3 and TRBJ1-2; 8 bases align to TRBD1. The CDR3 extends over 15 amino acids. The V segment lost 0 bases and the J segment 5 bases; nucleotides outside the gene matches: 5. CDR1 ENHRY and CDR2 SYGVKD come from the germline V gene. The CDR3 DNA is TGTGCCATCAGTGAGTCTCTAGACAGGGGATATGGCTACACCTTC. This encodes CAISESLDRGYGYTF.